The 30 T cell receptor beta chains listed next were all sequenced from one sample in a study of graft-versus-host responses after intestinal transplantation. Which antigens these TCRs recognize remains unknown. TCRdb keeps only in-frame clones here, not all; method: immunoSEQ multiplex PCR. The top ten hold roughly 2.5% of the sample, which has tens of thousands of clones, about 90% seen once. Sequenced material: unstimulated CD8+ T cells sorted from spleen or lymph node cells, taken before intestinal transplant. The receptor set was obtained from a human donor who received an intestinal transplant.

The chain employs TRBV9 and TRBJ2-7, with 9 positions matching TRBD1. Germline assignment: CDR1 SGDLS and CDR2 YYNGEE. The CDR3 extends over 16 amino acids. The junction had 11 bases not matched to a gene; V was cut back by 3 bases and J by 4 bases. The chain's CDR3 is CASSDNTGTGLYEQYF. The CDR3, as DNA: TGTGCCAGCAGCGATAATACCGGGACAGGGTTGTACGAGCAGTACTTC.

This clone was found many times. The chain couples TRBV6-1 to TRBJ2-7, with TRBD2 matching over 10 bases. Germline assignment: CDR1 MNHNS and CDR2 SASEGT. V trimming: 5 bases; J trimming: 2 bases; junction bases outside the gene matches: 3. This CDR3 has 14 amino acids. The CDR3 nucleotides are TGTGCCAGCAGTCACCTAGCGGGAGCCTACGAGCAGTACTTC. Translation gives CASSHLAGAYEQYF.

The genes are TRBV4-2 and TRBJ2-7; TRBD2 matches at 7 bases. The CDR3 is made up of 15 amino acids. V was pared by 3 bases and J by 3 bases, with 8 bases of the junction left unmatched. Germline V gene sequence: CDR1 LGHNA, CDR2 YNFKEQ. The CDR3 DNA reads TGTGCCAGCAGCCAGTACGGACTAGGGATCTACGAGCAGTACTTC. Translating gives CASSQYGLGIYEQYF.

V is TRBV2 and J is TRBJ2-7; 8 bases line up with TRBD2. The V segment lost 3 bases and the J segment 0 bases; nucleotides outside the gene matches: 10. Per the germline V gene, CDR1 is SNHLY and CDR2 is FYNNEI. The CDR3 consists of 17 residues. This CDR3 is CASSDPATSESSYEQYF. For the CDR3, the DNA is TGTGCCAGCAGTGACCCCGCGACTAGCGAAAGCTCCTACGAGCAGTACTTC. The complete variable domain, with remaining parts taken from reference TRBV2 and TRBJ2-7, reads EPEVTQTPSHQVTQMGQEVILRCVPISNHLYFYWYRQILGQKVEFLVSFYNNEISEKSEIFDDQFSVERPDGSNFTLKIRSTKLEDSAMYFCASSDPATSESSYEQYFGPGTRLTVT.

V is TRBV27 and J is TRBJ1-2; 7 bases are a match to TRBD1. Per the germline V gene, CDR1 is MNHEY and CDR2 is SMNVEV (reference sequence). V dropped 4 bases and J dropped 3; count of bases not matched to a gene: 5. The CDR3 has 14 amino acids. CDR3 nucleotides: TGTGCCAGCAGTTCCCGGACAGGTCACTATGGCTACACCTTC. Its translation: CASSSRTGHYGYTF.

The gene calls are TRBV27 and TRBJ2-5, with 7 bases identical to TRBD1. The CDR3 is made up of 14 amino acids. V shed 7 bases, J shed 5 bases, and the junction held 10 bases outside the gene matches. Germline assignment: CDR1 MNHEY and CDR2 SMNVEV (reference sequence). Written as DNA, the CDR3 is TGTGCCAGCACCTCAATAGGGGGCAGGGAGACCCAGTACTTC. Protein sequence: CASTSIGGRETQYF.

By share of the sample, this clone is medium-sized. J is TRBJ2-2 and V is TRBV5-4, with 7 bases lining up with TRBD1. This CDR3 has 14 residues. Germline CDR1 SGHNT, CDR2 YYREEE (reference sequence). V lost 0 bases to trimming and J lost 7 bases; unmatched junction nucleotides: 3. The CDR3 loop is CASSLAGTVGELFF. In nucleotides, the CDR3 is TGTGCCAGCAGCTTGGCCGGGACAGTCGGGGAGCTGTTTTTT.

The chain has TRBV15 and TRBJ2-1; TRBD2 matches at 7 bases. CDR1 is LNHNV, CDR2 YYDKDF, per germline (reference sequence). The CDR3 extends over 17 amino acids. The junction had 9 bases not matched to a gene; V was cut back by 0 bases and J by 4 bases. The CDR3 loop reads CATSRDQKTSPYNEQFF. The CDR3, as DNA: TGTGCCACCAGCAGAGATCAAAAGACTAGCCCTTACAATGAGCAGTTCTTC.

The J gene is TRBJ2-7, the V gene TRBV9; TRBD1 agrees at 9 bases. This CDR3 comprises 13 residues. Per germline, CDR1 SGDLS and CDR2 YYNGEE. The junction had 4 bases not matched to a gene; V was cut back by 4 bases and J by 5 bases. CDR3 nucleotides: TGTGCCAGCAGCTCCTGGACAGGGGACGAGCAGTACTTC. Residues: CASSSWTGDEQYF.

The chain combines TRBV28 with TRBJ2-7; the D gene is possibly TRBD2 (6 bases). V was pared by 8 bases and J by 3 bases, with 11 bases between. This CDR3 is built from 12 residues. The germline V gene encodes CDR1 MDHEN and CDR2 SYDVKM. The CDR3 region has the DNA TGTGCCAGCCAAAGGCGGGACTACGAGCAGTACTTC. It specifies CASQRRDYEQYF. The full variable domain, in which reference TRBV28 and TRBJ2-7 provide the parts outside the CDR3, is DVKVTQSSRYLVKRTGEKVFLECVQDMDHENMFWYRQDPGLGLRLIYFSYDVKMKEKGDIPEGYSVSREKKERFSLILESASTNQTSMYLCASQRRDYEQYFGPGTRLTVT.

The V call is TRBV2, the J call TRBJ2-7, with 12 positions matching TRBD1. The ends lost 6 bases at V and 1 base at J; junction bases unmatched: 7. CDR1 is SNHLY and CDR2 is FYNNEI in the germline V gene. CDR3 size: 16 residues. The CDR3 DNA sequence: TGTGCCAGCAGGGGCTGGGACAGGGGGCTGTCCTACGAGCAGTACTTC. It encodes CASRGWDRGLSYEQYF.

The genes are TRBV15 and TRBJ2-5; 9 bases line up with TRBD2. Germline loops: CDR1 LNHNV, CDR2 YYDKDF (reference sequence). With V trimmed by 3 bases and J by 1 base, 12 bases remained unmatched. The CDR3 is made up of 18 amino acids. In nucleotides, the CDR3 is TGTGCCACCAGCAGGCCCCGAGGGGCGGGAGGGCTCCAAGAGACCCAGTACTTC. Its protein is CATSRPRGAGGLQETQYF.

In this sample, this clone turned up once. This chain's CDR3 is CASSQDFRGWGNTEAFF. CDR3 sequence (DNA): TGCGCCAGCAGCCAAGATTTCAGGGGGTGGGGGAACACTGAAGCTTTCTTT. The chain uses TRBV4-1 and TRBJ1-1, with TRBD1 identical over 7 bases. The trim removed 0 bases at V and 1 base at J, leaving 8 bases unmatched. This CDR3 is 17 amino acids long. The germline V gene has CDR1 MGHRA and CDR2 YSYEKL.

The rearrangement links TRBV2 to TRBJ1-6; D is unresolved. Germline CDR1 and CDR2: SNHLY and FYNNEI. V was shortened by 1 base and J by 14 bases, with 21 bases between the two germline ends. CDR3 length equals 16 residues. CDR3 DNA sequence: TGTGCCAGCAGTGAAGGAGGCTGGCCTAGAAAATTCACCCTCCACTTT. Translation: CASSEGGWPRKFTLHF. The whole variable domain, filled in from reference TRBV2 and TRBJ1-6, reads EPEVTQTPSHQVTQMGQEVILRCVPISNHLYFYWYRQILGQKVEFLVSFYNNEISEKSEIFDDQFSVERPDGSNFTLKIRSTKLEDSAMYFCASSEGGWPRKFTLHFGNGTRLTVT.

The CDR3 nucleotides read TGTGCCAGTAGTCCCAGCGGGGTGCATTACGAGCAGTACTTC. This translates into CASSPSGVHYEQYF. The chain combines TRBV19 with TRBJ2-7; 7 bases align to TRBD2. V lost 5 bases, J lost 4 bases, and 8 bases stayed unmatched. CDR1 is LNHDA and CDR2 is SQIVND in the germline V gene (reference sequence). This CDR3 has 14 amino acids.

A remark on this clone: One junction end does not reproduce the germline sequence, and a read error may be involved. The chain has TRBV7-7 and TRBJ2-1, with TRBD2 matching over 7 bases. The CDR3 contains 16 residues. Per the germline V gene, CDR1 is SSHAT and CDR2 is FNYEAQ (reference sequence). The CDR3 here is CASSLRAGTTYNEQFF. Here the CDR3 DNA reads TGTGCTAGCAGCTTGAGAGCGGGAACCACCTACAATGAGCAGTTCTTC. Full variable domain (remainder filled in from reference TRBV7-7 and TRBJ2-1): GAGVSQSPRYKVTKRGQDVTLRCDPISSHATLYWYQQALGQGPEFLTYFNYEAQPDKSGLPSDRFSAERPEGSISTLTIQRTEQRDSAMYRCASSLRAGTTYNEQFFGPGTRLTVL.

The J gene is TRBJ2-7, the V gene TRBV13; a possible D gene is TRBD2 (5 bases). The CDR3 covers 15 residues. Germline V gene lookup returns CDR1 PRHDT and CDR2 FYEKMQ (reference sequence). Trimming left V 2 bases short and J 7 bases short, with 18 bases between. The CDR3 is CASSLLGAESAEQYF. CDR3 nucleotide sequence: TGTGCCAGCAGCTTATTAGGAGCGGAATCGGCGGAGCAGTACTTC.

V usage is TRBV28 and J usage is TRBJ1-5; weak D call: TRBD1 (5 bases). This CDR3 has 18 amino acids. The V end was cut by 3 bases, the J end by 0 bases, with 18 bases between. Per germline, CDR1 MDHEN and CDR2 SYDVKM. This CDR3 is CASSFPRGGDYSNQPQHF. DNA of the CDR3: TGTGCCAGCAGTTTCCCAAGGGGCGGGGATTATAGCAATCAGCCCCAGCATTTT. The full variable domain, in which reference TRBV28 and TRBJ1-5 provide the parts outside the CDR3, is DVKVTQSSRYLVKRTGEKVFLECVQDMDHENMFWYRQDPGLGLRLIYFSYDVKMKEKGDIPEGYSVSREKKERFSLILESASTNQTSMYLCASSFPRGGDYSNQPQHFGDGTRLSIL.

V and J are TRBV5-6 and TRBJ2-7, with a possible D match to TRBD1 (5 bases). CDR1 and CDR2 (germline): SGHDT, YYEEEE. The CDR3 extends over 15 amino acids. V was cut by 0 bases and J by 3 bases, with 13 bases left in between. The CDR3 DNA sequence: TGTGCCAGCAGCTTGGGGCCAGGGTGGGGCTACGAGCAGTACTTC. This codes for CASSLGPGWGYEQYF.

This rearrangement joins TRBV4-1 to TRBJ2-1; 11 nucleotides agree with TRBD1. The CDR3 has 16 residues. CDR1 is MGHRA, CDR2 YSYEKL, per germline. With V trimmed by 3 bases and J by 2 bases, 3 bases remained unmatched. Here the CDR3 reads CASSQGDRGTYNEQFF. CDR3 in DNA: TGCGCCAGCAGCCAGGGGGACAGGGGGACCTACAATGAGCAGTTCTTC.

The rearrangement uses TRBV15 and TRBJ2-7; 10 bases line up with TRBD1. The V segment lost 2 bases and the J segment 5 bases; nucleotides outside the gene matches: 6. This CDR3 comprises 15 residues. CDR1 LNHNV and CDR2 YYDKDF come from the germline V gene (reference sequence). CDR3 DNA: TGTGCCACCAGCAGATCCTCCGGGACAGGGGACGAGCAGTACTTC. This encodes CATSRSSGTGDEQYF.

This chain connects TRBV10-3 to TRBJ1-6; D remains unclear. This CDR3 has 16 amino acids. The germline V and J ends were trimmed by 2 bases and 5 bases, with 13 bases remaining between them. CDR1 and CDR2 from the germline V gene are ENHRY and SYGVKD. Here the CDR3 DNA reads TGTGCCATCAGTGAGGCCTCCCAGGCGAATAATTCACCCCTCCACTTT. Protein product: CAISEASQANNSPLHF.

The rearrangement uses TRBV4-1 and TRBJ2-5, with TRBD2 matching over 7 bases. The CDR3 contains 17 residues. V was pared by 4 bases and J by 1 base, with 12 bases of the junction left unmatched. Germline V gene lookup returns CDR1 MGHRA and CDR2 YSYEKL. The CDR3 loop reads CASSRLLYSSGQETQYF. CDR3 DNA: TGCGCCAGCAGCCGCCTCCTCTACTCTAGCGGCCAAGAGACCCAGTACTTC.

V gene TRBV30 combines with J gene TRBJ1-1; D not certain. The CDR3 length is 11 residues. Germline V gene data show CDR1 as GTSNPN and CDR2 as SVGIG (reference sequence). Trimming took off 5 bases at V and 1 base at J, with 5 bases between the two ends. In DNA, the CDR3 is TGTGCCTGGTCGTGGAACACTGAAGCTTTCTTT. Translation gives CAWSWNTEAFF.

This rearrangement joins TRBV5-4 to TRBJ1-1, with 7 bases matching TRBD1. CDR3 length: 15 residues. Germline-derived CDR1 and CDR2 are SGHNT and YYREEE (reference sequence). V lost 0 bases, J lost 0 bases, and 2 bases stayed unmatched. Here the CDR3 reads CASSLEGALNTEAFF. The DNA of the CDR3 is TGTGCCAGCAGCTTGGAGGGGGCGCTGAACACTGAAGCTTTCTTT.

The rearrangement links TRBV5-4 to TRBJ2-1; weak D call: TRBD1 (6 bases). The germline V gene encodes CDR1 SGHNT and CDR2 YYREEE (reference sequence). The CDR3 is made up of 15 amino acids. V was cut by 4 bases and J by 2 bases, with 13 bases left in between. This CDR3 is CASSPRGPAYNEQFF. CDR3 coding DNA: TGTGCCAGCAGCCCCAGGGGACCCGCCTACAATGAGCAGTTCTTC.

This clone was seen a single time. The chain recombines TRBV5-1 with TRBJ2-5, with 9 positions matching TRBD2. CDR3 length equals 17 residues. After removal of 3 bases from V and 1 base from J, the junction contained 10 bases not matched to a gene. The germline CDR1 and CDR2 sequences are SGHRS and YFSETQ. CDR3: CASSWPSPSGVQETQYF. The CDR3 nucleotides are TGCGCCAGCAGCTGGCCCTCGCCTAGCGGGGTCCAAGAGACCCAGTACTTC.

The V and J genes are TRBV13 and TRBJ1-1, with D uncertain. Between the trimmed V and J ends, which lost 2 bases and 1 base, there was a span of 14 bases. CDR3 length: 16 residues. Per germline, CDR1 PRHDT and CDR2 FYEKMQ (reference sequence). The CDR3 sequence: CASSLRPGRWNTEAFF. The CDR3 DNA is TGTGCCAGCAGCTTACGGCCCGGGAGGTGGAACACTGAAGCTTTCTTT.

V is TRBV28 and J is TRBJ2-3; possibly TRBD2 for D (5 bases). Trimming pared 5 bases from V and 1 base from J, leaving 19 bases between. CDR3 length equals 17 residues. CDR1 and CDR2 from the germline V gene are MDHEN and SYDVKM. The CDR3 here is CASSPRGLLGGTDTQYF. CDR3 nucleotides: TGTGCCAGCAGTCCTCGAGGACTCCTAGGTGGCACAGATACGCAGTATTTT.

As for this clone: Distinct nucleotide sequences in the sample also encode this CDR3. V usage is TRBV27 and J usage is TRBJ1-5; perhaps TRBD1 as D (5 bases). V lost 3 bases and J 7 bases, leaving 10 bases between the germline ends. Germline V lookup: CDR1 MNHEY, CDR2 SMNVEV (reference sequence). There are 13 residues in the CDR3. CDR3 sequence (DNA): TGTGCCAGCAGTTTTGGGGGGGGGCAGCCCCAGCATTTT. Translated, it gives CASSFGGGQPQHF.